Listed below are T cell receptor beta chains from one sample, sequenced in a study of cytomegalovirus exposure and HLA in healthy donors. Method: immunoSEQ multiplex PCR; TCRdb's copy keeps in-frame clones and lacks some. The specimen's table records 53,000 or so clones. The sample consisted of PBMCs. The source of these receptors is a man aged 18 to 29 in good health and CMV-seropositive. CDR3s leave out the opening cysteine and the closing phenylalanine or tryptophan. Fields, in order: J gene, V gene, CDR3 protein.

TRBJ2-5 | TRBV30 | AWSVQLAGVQY
TRBJ2-7 | TRBV5-1 | ASTPRTPGSSEQY
TRBJ1-2 | TRBV11-2 | ASSLAPVQSRLNGYT
TRBJ2-7 | TRBV4-1 | ASSSPGGTYEQY
TRBJ2-3 | TRBV7-3 | ASSLVAGSGTSTDTQY
TRBJ1-5 | TRBV27 | ASSYDARRVGPQH
TRBJ1-4 | TRBV27 | ASRSRQAPKGEKLF
TRBJ1-4 | TRBV6-5 | ASSYGQFNEKLF
. | TRBV7-9 | ASSLGTWGSYEQY
TRBJ1-3 | TRBV5-8 | ASSEENFSAGPGNTIY
TRBJ2-7 | TRBV5-8 | ASSPGTSGRAFREQY
TRBJ1-2 | TRBV5-6 | ASSLDESYGYT
. | TRBV19 | ARALAGYTYEQY
TRBJ2-7 | TRBV10-3 | AISESGQFYEQY
TRBJ2-7 | TRBV7-8 | ASSPFPRTSGHYEQY
TRBJ2-7 | TRBV6-1 | ASHLAGYEQY
TRBJ1-1 | TRBV9 | ASSVSEVNTEAF
TRBJ2-7 | TRBV7-2 | ASSLNRDSYEQY
TRBJ1-5 | TRBV2 | ASSFGQINQPQH
TRBJ1-2 | TRBV27 | ASSKHSGDGYT
TRBJ1-1 | TRBV6-5 | ASLEGAEAF
TRBJ2-3 | TRBV7-3 | ASSLSGGSTDTQY
TRBJ2-3 | TRBV6-1 | ASSERYTDTQY
TRBJ2-7 | TRBV6-1 | ASSENRGSYEQY
TRBJ2-3 | TRBV10-2 | ASSLTSGTDTQY
TRBJ2-1 | TRBV2 | ASSEAGEDPANEQF
TRBJ2-1 | TRBV5-4 | ASSLEPLGREAYNEQF
TRBJ1-4 | TRBV28 | ASTRAEKLF
TRBJ2-1 | TRBV7-6 | ASSSSGRPYNEQF
TRBJ2-7 | TRBV7-9 | ASSSGLAGVGEQY
TRBJ2-3 | TRBV7-9 | ASRFTSGPTDTQY